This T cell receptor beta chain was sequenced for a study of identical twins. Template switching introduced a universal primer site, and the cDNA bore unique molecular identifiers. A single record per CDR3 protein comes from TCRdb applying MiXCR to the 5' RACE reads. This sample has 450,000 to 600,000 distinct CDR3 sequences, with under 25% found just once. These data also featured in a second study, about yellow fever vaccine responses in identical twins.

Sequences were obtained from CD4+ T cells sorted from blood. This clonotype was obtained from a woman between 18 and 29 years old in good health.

CDR3 protein: CSARDRQGVSTEAFF. CDR3 sequence (DNA): TGCAGTGCTAGAGATAGACAGGGTGTTAGCACTGAAGCTTTCTTT. The chain joins TRBV20-1 to TRBJ1-1; 7 bases agree with TRBD1. This CDR3 region has 15 residues. Germline CDR1 DFQATT, CDR2 SNEGSKA (reference sequence). The V and J ends lost 0 bases and 4 bases, in that order; junction bases with no gene match: 8.